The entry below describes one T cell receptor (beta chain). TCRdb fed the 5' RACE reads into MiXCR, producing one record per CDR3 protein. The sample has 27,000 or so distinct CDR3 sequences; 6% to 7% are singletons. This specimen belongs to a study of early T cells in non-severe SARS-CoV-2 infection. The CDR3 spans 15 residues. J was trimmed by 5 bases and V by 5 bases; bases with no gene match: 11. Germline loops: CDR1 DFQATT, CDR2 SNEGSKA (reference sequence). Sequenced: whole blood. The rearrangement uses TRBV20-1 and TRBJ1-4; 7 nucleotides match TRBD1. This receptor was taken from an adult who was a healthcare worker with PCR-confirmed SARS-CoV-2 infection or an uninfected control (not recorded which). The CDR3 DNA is TGCAGTGCTCCGGGACAGCCGGTATCCAATGAAAAACTGTTTTTT. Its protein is CSAPGQPVSNEKLFF.